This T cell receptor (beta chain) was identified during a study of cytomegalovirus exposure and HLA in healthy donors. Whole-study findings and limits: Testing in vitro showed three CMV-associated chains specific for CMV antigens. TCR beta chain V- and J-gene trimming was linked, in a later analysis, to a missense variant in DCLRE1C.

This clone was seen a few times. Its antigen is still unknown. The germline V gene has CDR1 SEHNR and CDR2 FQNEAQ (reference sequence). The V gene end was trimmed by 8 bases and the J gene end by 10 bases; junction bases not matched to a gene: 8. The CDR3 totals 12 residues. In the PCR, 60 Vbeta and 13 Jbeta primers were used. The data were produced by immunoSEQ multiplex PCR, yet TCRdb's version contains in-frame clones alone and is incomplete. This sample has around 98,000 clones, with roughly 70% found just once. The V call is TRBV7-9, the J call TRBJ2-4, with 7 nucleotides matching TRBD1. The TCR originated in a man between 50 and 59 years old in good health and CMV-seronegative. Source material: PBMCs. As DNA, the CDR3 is TGTGCCAGCGGGGGACAGTCTAAAATTCAGTACTTC. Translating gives CASGGQSKIQYF.